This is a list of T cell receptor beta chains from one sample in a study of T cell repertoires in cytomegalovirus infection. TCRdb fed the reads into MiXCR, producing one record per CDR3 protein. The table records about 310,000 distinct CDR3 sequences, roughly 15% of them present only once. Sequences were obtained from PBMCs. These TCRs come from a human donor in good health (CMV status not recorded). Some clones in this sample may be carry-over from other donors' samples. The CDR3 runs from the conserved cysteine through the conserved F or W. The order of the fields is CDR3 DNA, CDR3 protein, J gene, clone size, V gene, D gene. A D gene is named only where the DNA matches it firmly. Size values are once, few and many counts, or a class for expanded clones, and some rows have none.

cdr3_nt: -; cdr3_aa: CISVPEAYPDQTGINNSPLHF; j_call: TRBJ1-6; clone_size: many; v_call: TRBV7-5; d_call: -
cdr3_nt: TGTGCCACCAGCATACAGGGTCATGATTCACCCCTCCACTTT; cdr3_aa: CATSIQGHDSPLHF; j_call: TRBJ1-6; clone_size: -; v_call: TRBV15; d_call: -
cdr3_nt: TGTGCCAGCAGTTTTGGGGCGCCCTACGAGCAGTACTTC; cdr3_aa: CASSFGAPYEQYF; j_call: TRBJ2-7; clone_size: few; v_call: TRBV27; d_call: -
cdr3_nt: TGTGCCAGCAGTCCCGGCAGGGCACACAATGAGCAGTTCTTC; cdr3_aa: CASSPGRAHNEQFF; j_call: TRBJ2-1; clone_size: -; v_call: TRBV12-3/TRBV12-4; d_call: -
cdr3_nt: TGCGCCAGCAGCCCGGATGAGGGAACAGGGCAGCCCCAGCATTTT; cdr3_aa: CASSPDEGTGQPQHF; j_call: TRBJ1-5; clone_size: -; v_call: TRBV5-1; d_call: -
cdr3_nt: TGTGCCAGCAGTTCAGCCGGGACAGATGTTTCGGGCGAAAAACTGTTTTTT; cdr3_aa: CASSSAGTDVSGEKLFF; j_call: TRBJ1-4; clone_size: -; v_call: TRBV28; d_call: TRBD1
cdr3_nt: TGTGCCAGCAGTGAGGGAGGTTTCTCCCAGCCCCAGCATTTT; cdr3_aa: CASSEGGFSQPQHF; j_call: TRBJ1-5; clone_size: -; v_call: TRBV7-9; d_call: -
cdr3_nt: TGTGCCAGCTCACCAACAACCCCGGGTCGTTACTCTGGAAACACCATATATTTT; cdr3_aa: CASSPTTPGRYSGNTIYF; j_call: TRBJ1-3; clone_size: -; v_call: TRBV18; d_call: -
cdr3_nt: TGTGCCATCAGATCAGGGACAGCGGCAGATACGCAGTATTTT; cdr3_aa: CAIRSGTAADTQYF; j_call: TRBJ2-3; clone_size: -; v_call: TRBV10-3; d_call: TRBD1
cdr3_nt: TGTGCCAGCCCCGAAGCGGGAGAAAGCGGTTCGCAGTTCTTC; cdr3_aa: CASPEAGESGSQFF; j_call: TRBJ2-1; clone_size: -; v_call: TRBV2; d_call: TRBD2
cdr3_nt: TGTGCCAGCAGCTTTGCCGGGACTAGCGCGAGTACGCAGTATTTT; cdr3_aa: CASSFAGTSASTQYF; j_call: TRBJ2-3; clone_size: -; v_call: TRBV5-4; d_call: TRBD2
cdr3_nt: TGTGCCAGCAAAGGCAGGGCGGGGATTTCCTACAATGAGCAGTTCTTC; cdr3_aa: CASKGRAGISYNEQFF; j_call: TRBJ2-1; clone_size: few; v_call: TRBV2; d_call: -
cdr3_nt: TGTGCCAGCAGCTTAGGGTCAGGGGACGTCTACAATGAGCAGTTCTTC; cdr3_aa: CASSLGSGDVYNEQFF; j_call: TRBJ2-1; clone_size: many; v_call: TRBV7-3; d_call: -
cdr3_nt: TGCGCCAGCAGCTGGGGACTAGCGGGGCAAGAGACCCAGTACTTC; cdr3_aa: CASSWGLAGQETQYF; j_call: TRBJ2-5; clone_size: -; v_call: TRBV5-1; d_call: TRBD2
cdr3_nt: TGTGCCAGCAGTTTCGCACAGAACAACGAGCAGTACTTC; cdr3_aa: CASSFAQNNEQYF; j_call: TRBJ2-7; clone_size: many; v_call: TRBV12-3/TRBV12-4; d_call: -
cdr3_nt: TGCGCCAGCAGCCAAGGACAGGGACGGGAGACCCAGTACTTC; cdr3_aa: CASSQGQGRETQYF; j_call: TRBJ2-5; clone_size: -; v_call: TRBV4-1; d_call: TRBD1
cdr3_nt: TGTGCCAGCAGTTTTGGGGGAGTAGGTCAGCCCCAGCATTTT; cdr3_aa: CASSFGGVGQPQHF; j_call: TRBJ1-5; clone_size: many; v_call: TRBV12-3/TRBV12-4; d_call: -
cdr3_nt: TGTGCCAGCAGTTACCAAACAGGGGTCAACGCCTACGAGCAGTACTTC; cdr3_aa: CASSYQTGVNAYEQYF; j_call: TRBJ2-7; clone_size: few; v_call: TRBV6-5; d_call: TRBD1
cdr3_nt: TGTGCCAGCAGTCTATCCCAGGGGCAAGAGACCCAGTACTTC; cdr3_aa: CASSLSQGQETQYF; j_call: TRBJ2-5; clone_size: few; v_call: TRBV28; d_call: -
cdr3_nt: TGTGCCAGCAGTCTAGCGGGGGGGCGTGAGCAGTTCTTC; cdr3_aa: CASSLAGGREQFF; j_call: TRBJ2-1; clone_size: many; v_call: TRBV7-2; d_call: TRBD2
cdr3_nt: TGCGCCAGCAGAAACGGGGCTAACTATGGCTACACCTTC; cdr3_aa: CASRNGANYGYTF; j_call: TRBJ1-2; clone_size: many; v_call: TRBV4-1; d_call: -
cdr3_nt: TGTGCCAGCAGCTTGGAAAGGGCGGAAGAGACCCAGTACTTC; cdr3_aa: CASSLERAEETQYF; j_call: TRBJ2-5; clone_size: few; v_call: TRBV5-4; d_call: -
cdr3_nt: TGTGCCAGCAGGTCCCGGGACAGGGTCCCTGAAGCTTTCTTT; cdr3_aa: CASRSRDRVPEAFF; j_call: TRBJ1-1; clone_size: few; v_call: TRBV12-3/TRBV12-4; d_call: TRBD1
cdr3_nt: TGTGCCAGCAGCACAGGGTTTTCAGGAGATACGCAGTATTTT; cdr3_aa: CASSTGFSGDTQYF; j_call: TRBJ2-3; clone_size: -; v_call: TRBV12-3/TRBV12-4; d_call: -
cdr3_nt: TGTGCCAGCAGCTTATTAGGGGAGGCGGTCGTCTACGAGCAGTACTTC; cdr3_aa: CASSLLGEAVVYEQYF; j_call: TRBJ2-7; clone_size: -; v_call: TRBV7-8; d_call: -
cdr3_nt: TGTGCCAGCAGTCAGGGGGTTTCTGGAAACACCATATATTTT; cdr3_aa: CASSQGVSGNTIYF; j_call: TRBJ1-3; clone_size: many; v_call: TRBV28; d_call: TRBD1
cdr3_nt: TGTGCCAGCAGCGCGAACAGGGAGGAGGCTTTCTTT; cdr3_aa: CASSANREEAFF; j_call: TRBJ1-1; clone_size: many; v_call: TRBV7-9; d_call: -
cdr3_nt: TGTGCCAGCAGCTTAGGGAGGACGGCAAACTATGGCTACACCTTC; cdr3_aa: CASSLGRTANYGYTF; j_call: TRBJ1-2; clone_size: many; v_call: TRBV7-2; d_call: -
cdr3_nt: TGTGCCAGCAGCTTTCGCGGTAGCTCTGGAAACACCATATATTTT; cdr3_aa: CASSFRGSSGNTIYF; j_call: TRBJ1-3; clone_size: many; v_call: TRBV7-8; d_call: -
cdr3_nt: TGTGCCTCTGGGGTGACAGCCGCGAACACCGGGGAGCTGTTTTTT; cdr3_aa: CASGVTAANTGELFF; j_call: TRBJ2-2; clone_size: few; v_call: TRBV28; d_call: -
cdr3_nt: TGTGCCAGCAGCTTTTTTGATGTGCCAGATACGCAGTATTTT; cdr3_aa: CASSFFDVPDTQYF; j_call: TRBJ2-3; clone_size: few; v_call: TRBV5-6; d_call: -
cdr3_nt: TGTGCCAGCAAATTGGAACAGAACACTGAAGCTTTCTTT; cdr3_aa: CASKLEQNTEAFF; j_call: TRBJ1-1; clone_size: many; v_call: TRBV2; d_call: -
cdr3_nt: TGTGCCAGCAGTGACTGGACAACCCTGGCCCACGATCAGCCCCAGCATTTT; cdr3_aa: CASSDWTTLAHDQPQHF; j_call: TRBJ1-5; clone_size: -; v_call: TRBV2; d_call: -
cdr3_nt: TGTGCCAGCAGTTTACCCCGGATTGAGTTAGCCCTCCACTTT; cdr3_aa: CASSLPRIELALHF; j_call: TRBJ1-6; clone_size: -; v_call: TRBV28; d_call: -
cdr3_nt: TGTGCCAGCTCAACCGGGACACGGAATGAGCAGTTCTTC; cdr3_aa: CASSTGTRNEQFF; j_call: TRBJ2-1; clone_size: few; v_call: TRBV18; d_call: -
cdr3_nt: TGCAGCGTTGAAGTCCTCGACAGCTACGAGCAGTACTTC; cdr3_aa: CSVEVLDSYEQYF; j_call: TRBJ2-7; clone_size: -; v_call: TRBV29-1; d_call: -
cdr3_nt: TGTGCCAGCAGACCTGCGGGGGGAATCTCCTACGAGCAGTACTTC; cdr3_aa: CASRPAGGISYEQYF; j_call: TRBJ2-7; clone_size: -; v_call: TRBV6-1; d_call: TRBD2
cdr3_nt: TGTGCCAGCAGCACCACGAGCAGGGCTCAGGGCTATGGCTACACCTTC; cdr3_aa: CASSTTSRAQGYGYTF; j_call: TRBJ1-2; clone_size: many; v_call: TRBV7-9; d_call: -
cdr3_nt: TGTGCCAGCAGTTTTGGCTTTTTCGGGACTGAAGCTTTCTTT; cdr3_aa: CASSFGFFGTEAFF; j_call: TRBJ1-1; clone_size: many; v_call: TRBV12-3/TRBV12-4; d_call: -
cdr3_nt: TGTGCCAGCAGCTCCAGGGTTACCCAAAGCACAGATACGCAGTATTTT; cdr3_aa: CASSSRVTQSTDTQYF; j_call: TRBJ2-3; clone_size: many; v_call: TRBV7-2; d_call: -
cdr3_nt: TGTGCCAGCAGTCGCACCGGGACGGCTTATGGCTACACCTTC; cdr3_aa: CASSRTGTAYGYTF; j_call: TRBJ1-2; clone_size: many; v_call: TRBV28; d_call: -